The 11 T cell receptor beta chains below all came from one sample that was sequenced in a study of blood T cell repertoires in COVID-19. The data were produced by immunoSEQ multiplex PCR, yet TCRdb's version contains in-frame clones alone and is incomplete. The data hold some 300,000 clones, with over 85% observed a single time. The specimen was peripheral blood. The receptors were sampled from a woman in her thirties with COVID-19, enrolled during active disease.

The gene calls are TRBV18 and TRBJ1-2, with a tentative D call TRBD1 (5 bases). Per germline, CDR1 KGHSH and CDR2 LQKENI. CDR3 length: 12 residues. Trimming removed 4 bases at V and 6 bases at J, with 9 bases between. The CDR3 is CASSLDSHGYTF. The CDR3 DNA reads TGTGCCAGCTCACTAGACAGCCATGGCTACACCTTC.

The J gene is TRBJ1-2, the V gene TRBV15, with a weak D call TRBD1 (5 bases). Trimming stripped 1 base from V and 8 bases from J, with 14 bases between. Germline CDR1 and CDR2: LNHNV and YYDKDF (reference sequence). CDR3 length equals 14 residues. CDR3 DNA: TGTGCCACCAGCAGAGGCGGCGGGGCGGAGGGCTACACCTTC. This encodes CATSRGGGAEGYTF. Full variable domain (missing parts from reference TRBV15 and TRBJ1-2): DAMVIQNPRYQVTQFGKPVTLSCSQTLNHNVMYWYQQKSSQAPKLLFHYYDKDFNNEADTPDNFQSRRPNTSFCFLDIRSPGLGDTAMYLCATSRGGGAEGYTFGSGTRLTVV.

The J gene is TRBJ2-5, the V gene TRBV28; D possibly corresponds to TRBD1 (6 bases). Germline V CDR1 and CDR2: MDHEN, SYDVKM. This CDR3 contains 15 residues. V was pared by 2 bases and J by 4 bases, with 14 bases between. CDR3 in DNA: TGTGCCAGCAGTTTAGGGGGCCTCGGGGTAGAGACCCAGTACTTC. This gives the protein CASSLGGLGVETQYF.

V is TRBV30 and J is TRBJ2-4, with 9 bases matching TRBD1. The germline gives CDR1 GTSNPN, CDR2 SVGIG (reference sequence). Losses at the gene ends were 2 bases for V and 8 bases for J; bases not matched to a gene: 13. This CDR3 spans 16 amino acids. CDR3 residues: CAWSTGQGTRGDIQYF. In DNA form, the CDR3 reads TGTGCCTGGAGTACCGGACAGGGGACGAGGGGGGACATTCAGTACTTC. The variable domain in full, with the rest retrieved from reference TRBV30 and TRBJ2-4, is SQTIHQWPATLVQPVGSPLSLECTVEGTSNPNLYWYRQAAGRGLQLLFYSVGIGQISSEVPQNLSASRPQDRQFILSSKKLLLSDSGFYLCAWSTGQGTRGDIQYFGAGTRLSVL.

The chain has TRBV27 and TRBJ1-1, with 7 positions matching TRBD1. The length of the CDR3 is 12 residues. Germline trimming cut 4 bases from V and 11 bases from J; bases unmatched to any gene: 7. The germline V gene has CDR1 MNHEY and CDR2 SMNVEV (reference sequence). CDR3 in DNA: TGTGCCAGCAGTTCACGGACAGGTTTGGCTTTCTTT. Translating it yields CASSSRTGLAFF.

This chain uses TRBV24-1 with TRBJ2-5; D remains ambiguous. CDR3 length: 12 residues. Trimming removed 2 bases at V and 5 bases at J, with 5 bases between. Germline V gives CDR1 KGHDR, CDR2 SFDVKD. The CDR3 here is CATSDSRETQYF. CDR3 nucleotide sequence: TGTGCCACCAGTGATTCCAGGGAGACCCAGTACTTC.

This chain joins TRBV7-2 and TRBJ1-5; D remains ambiguous. This CDR3 comprises 13 residues. The V and J ends lost 6 bases and 6 bases respectively, with 12 bases between them. CDR1 is SGHTA, CDR2 FQGNSA, per germline. CDR3 in amino acids: CASSSTTRQPQHF. The CDR3 region has the DNA TGTGCCAGCAGTTCAACTACCCGTCAGCCCCAGCATTTT.

The chain combines TRBV4-3 with TRBJ1-4, with D unclear. The CDR3 loop spans 16 amino acids. Germline values: CDR1 LGHNA, CDR2 YSLEER. The germline V and J ends were trimmed by 0 bases and 5 bases, with 13 bases remaining between them. CDR3 protein: CASSQDYEGRNEKLFF. CDR3 in DNA: TGCGCCAGCAGCCAAGATTACGAGGGAAGAAATGAAAAACTGTTTTTT.

The chain carries TRBV6-5 and TRBJ2-7; a possible D gene is TRBD1 (6 bases). The CDR3 consists of 14 residues. The ends were cut back, 11 bases at V and 4 bases at J, with 21 bases in the middle. The germline V gene encodes CDR1 MNHEY and CDR2 SVGAGI. DNA of the CDR3: TGTGCCCGCCGGTGGGACATCCGACGGTACGAGCAGTACGTC. Translation gives CARRWDIRRYEQYV.

V is TRBV7-2 and J is TRBJ1-5; maybe TRBD1 (6 bases). Trimming shortened V by 5 bases and J by 7 bases, and 12 bases separated the two germline ends. CDR3 length equals 13 residues. Germline CDR1 SGHTA, CDR2 FQGNSA. The CDR3, as DNA: TGTGCCAGCAGCACGCAGGGGTCCCAGCCCCAGCATTTT. Translated: CASSTQGSQPQHF.

The J gene is TRBJ2-1, the V gene TRBV7-2; 12 bases agree with TRBD2. This CDR3 spans 15 amino acids. V gave up 4 bases and J gave up 10 bases; unmatched junction bases: 8. CDR1 SGHTA and CDR2 FQGNSA come from the germline V gene. Here the CDR3 reads CASSSSSGGGYEQFF. In DNA, the CDR3 is TGTGCCAGCAGCTCCTCTAGCGGGGGGGGTTACGAGCAGTTCTTC.